The following is a T cell receptor (beta chain) sequence with its context. The target of this receptor is not known. The record has no base qualities; no much larger clone is one base away. The record originates from a study of T cell changes during pregnancy in multiple sclerosis (dated by TCRdb to between 2018 and 2021). For context, the study as a whole: The study looked at changes in the T cell repertoire across pregnancy in women with multiple sclerosis.

Library preparation employed the immunoSEQ multiplex PCR assay. Drawn from immuneACCESS, this table holds only the in-frame rearrangements with V and J called that TCRdb kept. Clones are partly lost; checked studies trace under half to an unresolved V gene and leave the rest unexplained. The sample data list nearly 110,000 clones, and 92% of these were observed just once. Of the sample, over 0.65% is held by the ten largest clones. Spanning cysteine to phenylalanine, the CDR3 consists of 14 amino acids. Only the CDR3 part of the read is kept: 42 bases, read in frame from the first base. A distance of 8 bases separates the germline ends of V and J, which lose 2 bases and 0 bases respectively. CDR1 and CDR2 (SGDLS, YYNGEE) derive from the germline V gene.

This clonotype was obtained from a female donor in good health, enrolled as a control in a pregnancy study. The chain is encoded by TRBV9 joined to TRBJ1-1; the D gene cannot be resolved reliably. The input for sequencing was peripheral blood, taken in the third trimester of pregnancy. The CDR3 loop reads CASSVTGMNTEAFF. The DNA sequence is as follows: TGTGCCAGCAGCGTGACCGGGATGAACACTGAAGCTTTCTTT.